The clone carrying this TCR beta chain was picked up a small number of times. Its antigen remains unidentified. Trimming cost V 5 bases and J 0 bases; bases outside gene matches: 4. The CDR3 sequence is 15 residues long. The V gene's germline CDR1 is SGDLS and CDR2 YYNGEE. RNA was isolated and reverse transcribed to cDNA, the sequencing template. Data came from immunoSEQ multiplex PCR; TCRdb stores just in-frame clones and leaves some out. The table lists about 8,900 clones, approximately 65% of them singletons. Alopecia areata patients gave lesional scalp punch biopsies and peripheral blood samples. The data derive from a study of CD8+ T cells in alopecia areata. Overall study results and limits: Normal-skin resident alphabeta T cells also appear among scalp sample sequences. Higher clonality was seen in lesional scalp than in normal scalp, especially in alopecia totalis/universalis.

Sequenced sample: skin. This chain links TRBV9 with TRBJ2-5; TRBD2 aligns across 10 bases. This receptor was obtained from a human donor with alopecia areata. CDR3 DNA: TGTGCCAGCAGTGGTAGCGGGGGGTACCAAGAGACCCAGTACTTC. Translation gives CASSGSGGYQETQYF.